Following are 30 T cell receptor beta chains from one sample sequenced in a study of blood T cell repertoires in COVID-19. Generated by immunoSEQ multiplex PCR, the TCRdb table keeps only in-frame clones and is missing some. Of about half a million clones in the sample, 70% to 90% are singletons; the top ten hold approximately 3.2%. The specimen sequenced was peripheral blood. The receptors shown here come from a human donor in a cohort sampled during active COVID-19.

This clone was seen a handful of times. V is TRBV4-3 and J is TRBJ1-5; D perhaps matches TRBD1 (5 bases). CDR1 and CDR2 (germline): LGHNA, YSLEER. Deletions cut 4 bases from V and 3 bases from J, with 7 bases between. This CDR3 is built from 13 residues. The chain's CDR3 is CASSRGVNQPQHF. The CDR3 DNA sequence: TGCGCCAGCAGCCGGGGGGTCAATCAGCCCCAGCATTTT.

This sequence joins TRBV18 and TRBJ2-1, with a tentative D call TRBD1 (5 bases). Germline loops: CDR1 KGHSH, CDR2 LQKENI. The CDR3 is 15 amino acids. V shed 0 bases and J shed 6 bases, with 12 bases lying between them. The CDR3 here is CASSPPSQGINEQFF. The CDR3 nucleotides are TGTGCCAGCTCACCACCGTCCCAGGGAATCAATGAGCAGTTCTTC.

This sequence joins TRBV7-9 and TRBJ1-2; no reliable D call. CDR1 SEHNR and CDR2 FQNEAQ come from the germline V gene (reference sequence). The germline V and J ends were trimmed by 2 bases and 5 bases, with 9 bases remaining between them. The CDR3 has 13 amino acids. CDR3 DNA sequence: TGTGCCAGCAGCTTAAACGGAGCGTATGGCTACACCTTC. Amino acid sequence: CASSLNGAYGYTF.

The chain combines TRBV28 with TRBJ2-3; 9 bases fit TRBD1. The CDR3 consists of 16 residues. Germline CDR1 reads MDHEN; CDR2 reads SYDVKM. The V gene end was trimmed by 8 bases and the J gene end by 5 bases; junction bases not matched to a gene: 14. CDR3 DNA: TGTGCCAGCGGCCCCAGCCCCGGGACAGGGAAAGATACGCAGTATTTT. It encodes CASGPSPGTGKDTQYF.

CDR3 nucleotides: TGTGCCAGCAGCAAAGTGGAGGCCACACCACACGAGCAGTACTTC. This encodes CASSKVEATPHEQYF. The genes are TRBV21-1 and TRBJ2-7; TRBD2 is taken as the D call from the table, unchecked against the DNA. TRBV21-1 is a pseudogene locus. The CDR3 covers 15 residues.

The chain recombines TRBV5-1 with TRBJ2-1, with 7 nucleotides matching TRBD2. Germline V CDR1 and CDR2: SGHRS, YFSETQ. The ends lost 4 bases at V and 0 bases at J; junction bases unmatched: 7. The CDR3 has 16 residues. CDR3 coding DNA: TGCGCCAGCAGCCCCGCTAGCGGCAGCTCCTACAATGAGCAGTTCTTC. The encoded protein is CASSPASGSSYNEQFF.

The chain couples TRBV3-1 (or the pseudogene TRBV3-2) to TRBJ2-6, with 8 nucleotides matching TRBD1. From germline, CDR1 is LGHDT and CDR2 YNNKEL (reference sequence). With 5 bases clipped from V and 1 base from J, the junction kept 7 bases outside the gene matches. CDR3 length equals 17 residues. The CDR3 reads CASSWLGTGSGANVLTF. The DNA of the CDR3 is TGTGCCAGCAGCTGGTTAGGGACAGGTTCTGGGGCCAACGTCCTGACTTTC.

This clone has a single count. This chain connects TRBV2 to TRBJ2-5, with D perhaps TRBD2 (6 bases). The V end lost 0 bases, the J end lost 2 bases, and 10 bases lay between the germline ends. The CDR3 is made up of 15 amino acids. Germline V gives CDR1 SNHLY, CDR2 FYNNEI. The CDR3 is CASSEALGSQETQYF. The CDR3 DNA follows: TGTGCCAGCAGTGAAGCGCTCGGGAGTCAAGAGACCCAGTACTTC.

The chain joins TRBV6-6 to TRBJ1-5; the D is unclear. With 7 bases removed from V and 7 bases from J, the gap between germline ends came to 20 bases. Germline CDR1 MNHNY, CDR2 SVGAGI (reference sequence). CDR3 length: 15 residues. CDR3 nucleotides: TGTGCCAGCACTGCTCCGTGGGAGGGAGGGCAGCCCCAGCATTTT. Protein: CASTAPWEGGQPQHF.

This clone was counted only a few times. The CDR3 here is CASSSLAGGSYNEQFF. The CDR3 coding sequence is TGTGCCAGCAGTTCCTTAGCGGGAGGGTCCTACAATGAGCAGTTCTTC. The V call is TRBV5-5, the J call TRBJ2-1, with 11 positions matching TRBD2. The CDR3 runs to 16 residues. The ends lost 5 bases at V and 1 base at J; junction bases unmatched: 5. Germline V gene lookup returns CDR1 SGHKS and CDR2 YYEKEE (reference sequence).

The rearrangement joins TRBV5-1 to TRBJ1-2; possibly TRBD1 for D (6 bases). Germline assignment: CDR1 SGHRS and CDR2 YFSETQ. CDR3 length: 16 residues. Trimming pared 5 bases from V and 0 bases from J, leaving 17 bases between. In DNA form, the CDR3 reads TGCGCCAGCAGTCCTGGGGGGGCCAGATCTAACTATGGCTACACCTTC. The encoded protein is CASSPGGARSNYGYTF.

In the case of this clone: Other DNA sequences in the same sample also yield this CDR3. The chain combines TRBV7-9 with TRBJ1-1; 7 positions match TRBD1. Germline CDR1 SEHNR, CDR2 FQNEAQ (reference sequence). The CDR3 is made up of 16 amino acids. Trimming at V came to 6 bases and at J to 1 base, leaving 11 bases not matched to a gene. This CDR3 reads CASSLSGQRGNTEAFF. CDR3 sequence (DNA): TGTGCCAGCAGTCTCTCGGGACAGCGAGGGAACACTGAAGCTTTCTTT.

This clone was seen a single time. The chain joins TRBV2 to TRBJ1-2, with D tentatively TRBD1 (6 bases). Trimming left V 4 bases short and J 1 base short, with 16 bases between. The CDR3 consists of 16 residues. Germline V CDR1 and CDR2: SNHLY, FYNNEI. CDR3 sequence reads: CASSGSRDTINYGYTF. CDR3 DNA: TGTGCCAGCAGTGGGTCTCGGGACACAATTAACTATGGCTACACCTTC.

The chain recombines TRBV6-2 or TRBV6-3 with TRBJ2-2; 9 positions match TRBD1. CDR1 is MNHEY, CDR2 SVGEGT, per germline. This CDR3 contains 16 residues. V was clipped by 6 bases and J by 5 bases; unmatched bases: 10. Here the CDR3 DNA reads TGTGCCAGCAGCCTCCGGACAGGGGCGTTAACCGGGGAGCTGTTTTTT. The encoded protein is CASSLRTGALTGELFF.

This chain uses TRBV27 with TRBJ2-1, with 11 nucleotides matching TRBD2. The J segment lost 9 bases and the V segment lost 2 bases, leaving 6 bases of the junction unmatched. CDR1 MNHEY and CDR2 SMNVEV come from the germline V gene (reference sequence). The CDR3 length is 15 residues. In DNA, the CDR3 is TGTGCCAGCAGTTTAGGGCTAGCGGGAGGAATTGAGCAGTTCTTC. Protein: CASSLGLAGGIEQFF.

This clone was seen just once. The chain links TRBV5-1 to TRBJ2-7, with 10 bases identical to TRBD2. Unmatched junction bases numbered 7, after V lost 3 bases and J lost 7 bases. Germline CDR1 reads SGHRS; CDR2 reads YFSETQ. The CDR3 sequence is 14 residues long. Here the CDR3 DNA reads TGCGCCAGCAGCTCCCGTGGGACTAGCGAGGAGCAGTACTTC. It specifies CASSSRGTSEEQYF.

V and J are TRBV6-2 or TRBV6-3 and TRBJ2-3; D is perhaps TRBD2 (6 bases). V shed 5 bases and J shed 3 bases, with 15 bases lying between them. Germline V gene lookup returns CDR1 MNHEY and CDR2 SVGEGT. CDR3 length: 15 residues. The CDR3 DNA reads TGTGCCAGCAGTCCCCAGCGGGTGGTGACAGATACGCAGTATTTT. Translation: CASSPQRVVTDTQYF.

This clone occurred a few times. A read error may account for a junction end that differs from germline. The V and J genes are TRBV19 and TRBJ1-1; TRBD1 matches 7 bases. This CDR3 spans 13 amino acids. Germline loops: CDR1 LNHDA, CDR2 SQIVND (reference sequence). The DNA for the CDR3 is TGTGCCAGTACCACGGGACAGACTGTTATCCTACTCTTT. Its protein is CASTTGQTVILLF.

This chain links TRBV7-2 with TRBJ2-1; 7 bases match TRBD2. V dropped 8 bases and J dropped 8; count of bases not matched to a gene: 15. From germline, CDR1 is SGHTA and CDR2 FQGNSA. CDR3 size: 15 residues. CDR3: CASGPSSGRNDEQFF. In DNA form, the CDR3 reads TGTGCCAGCGGACCCTCTAGCGGACGAAACGATGAGCAGTTCTTC.

V is TRBV3-1 (or the pseudogene TRBV3-2) and J is TRBJ2-7, with D possibly TRBD2 on 5 matching bases. Germline CDR1 and CDR2: LGHDT and YNNKEL (reference sequence). This CDR3 spans 13 amino acids. V gave up 4 bases and J gave up 5 bases, with 12 bases separating them. The CDR3 DNA sequence: TGTGCCAGCAGCCCCGGAGGTGGGAACGAGCAGTACTTC. As protein: CASSPGGGNEQYF.

This clone occurred once. The chain couples TRBV21-1 to TRBJ2-5; whether TRBD2, the table's D call, matches the DNA was not checked. TRBV21-1 is tagged as a pseudogene. This CDR3 spans 16 amino acids. The CDR3 DNA is TGTGCCAGCAGCAAGTGGCTAGCGGGAGGGCGAGAGACCCAGTACTTC. It translates to CASSKWLAGGRETQYF.

The rearrangement links TRBV18 to TRBJ2-7, with 11 bases aligning to TRBD2. The V segment lost 6 bases and the J segment 3 bases; nucleotides outside the gene matches: 4. There are 14 residues in the CDR3. Germline assignment: CDR1 KGHSH and CDR2 LQKENI. The DNA for the CDR3 is TGTGCCAGCTCGACAACTAGCGGGAGCTACGAGCAGTACTTC. Encoded protein: CASSTTSGSYEQYF.

This clone was seen only once. This rearrangement joins TRBV30 to TRBJ2-1; 12 bases fit TRBD2. CDR1 is GTSNPN, CDR2 SVGIG, per germline (reference sequence). The CDR3 is made up of 18 amino acids. J gave up 8 bases and V 2 bases, and 16 bases lay outside the gene matches. CDR3 DNA: TGTGCCTGGAGTAAACTACCTCTAGCGGGAGGGAGGGTCTATGAGCAGTTCTTC. Its protein is CAWSKLPLAGGRVYEQFF.

This clone was detected once. This rearrangement joins TRBV3-1 (or the pseudogene TRBV3-2) to TRBJ2-1; tentative D call: TRBD1 (5 bases). Germline CDR1 is LGHDT and CDR2 is YNNKEL (reference sequence). The V end was cut by 0 bases, the J end by 6 bases, with 6 bases between. CDR3 length: 13 residues. The chain's CDR3 is CASSQDRGNEQFF. The CDR3 nucleotides are TGTGCCAGCAGCCAAGATAGGGGCAATGAGCAGTTCTTC.

The chain uses TRBV2 and TRBJ2-1, with 9 bases aligning to TRBD1. J lost 4 bases, V lost 10 bases, and 8 bases had no gene match. The CDR3 sequence is 14 residues long. The V gene's germline CDR1 is SNHLY and CDR2 FYNNEI. CDR3 sequence: CATQRGQGYNEQFF. In DNA, the CDR3 is TGTGCCACACAACGGGGACAGGGTTACAATGAGCAGTTCTTC.

This clone appeared a single time. The rearrangement uses TRBV5-4 and TRBJ2-7; no reliable D call. The CDR3 loop spans 14 amino acids. The V gene's germline CDR1 is SGHNT and CDR2 YYREEE (reference sequence). Trimming shortened V by 0 bases and J by 3 bases, and 10 bases separated the two germline ends. CDR3 bases: TGTGCCAGCAGCTTGGGCGGCCAGAACTACGAGCAGTACTTC. It yields the protein CASSLGGQNYEQYF.

Concerning this clone: One end of the junction fails to match germline, which may point to a read error. The same CDR3 can be traced to other DNA sequences in this sample. The V and J genes are TRBV7-3 and TRBJ1-2; a weak D match, TRBD1 (5 bases). Looked up from germline, CDR1 is SGHTA and CDR2 is FQGTGA. The CDR3 is 15 amino acids. CDR3 sequence: CASSLTRGQSYGYTF. The CDR3 DNA reads TGTGCCAGCAGCTTAACTCGCGGACAAAGCTATGGCTACACCTTT.

The chain couples TRBV6-6 to TRBJ2-7, with TRBD2 matching over 11 bases. V lost 4 bases and J lost 4; bases outside the gene matches: 9. The length of the CDR3 is 16 residues. The germline V gene encodes CDR1 MNHNY and CDR2 SVGAGI (reference sequence). CDR3 nucleotide sequence: TGTGCCAGCAGTTCCCCCCCTAGCGGGAGGAGTTACGAGCAGTACTTC. This codes for CASSSPPSGRSYEQYF.

The sample holds a few counts of this clone. The V and J genes are TRBV6-5 and TRBJ2-2, with 9 bases identical to TRBD1. CDR1 is MNHEY and CDR2 is SVGAGI in the germline V gene. The CDR3 totals 14 residues. The V and J ends lost 6 bases and 7 bases, in that order; junction bases with no gene match: 6. The CDR3 DNA reads TGTGCCAGCAGAAAACAGGGGGCTGGCGGGGAGCTGTTTTTT. It encodes CASRKQGAGGELFF.

The chain uses TRBV5-1 and TRBJ2-7; the match to TRBD2 covers 9 bases. V lost 1 base, J lost 3 bases, and 5 bases stayed unmatched. Germline V gene sequence: CDR1 SGHRS, CDR2 YFSETQ. This CDR3 contains 15 residues. The CDR3 bases are TGCGCCAGCAGCTTGTTAGCTAGCGGGAACTACGAGCAGTACTTC. Amino acids: CASSLLASGNYEQYF.